The clone carrying this T cell receptor beta chain was detected only a few times. The sample carries other DNA sequences with the same CDR3. Sequencing used immunoSEQ multiplex PCR; TCRdb keeps in-frame clones, though not all of them. The top ten clones hold approximately 0.93% of a sample with some 300,000 clones, about 90% of them seen once. V dropped 6 bases and J dropped 0 bases, with 11 bases sitting between them. Germline CDR1 and CDR2: SQVTM and ANQGSEA. The CDR3 spans 13 residues. These data originate in a study of blood T cell repertoires in COVID-19. This clonotype was sampled from a woman in her 30s who had recovered from COVID-19. The specimen sequenced was PBMCs or T cells enriched from blood (not recorded which). The V and J genes are TRBV29-1 and TRBJ1-2; D remains ambiguous. The CDR3 loop reads CSVDDTANYGYTF. The CDR3 DNA reads TGCAGCGTAGATGACACAGCTAACTATGGCTACACCTTC.